This TCR beta chain is drawn from a study of blood T cell repertoires in COVID-19. The assay was immunoSEQ multiplex PCR, and TCRdb's table has in-frame clones only and misses some. The sample includes fewer than 200,000 clones, 70% to 90% of them seen just once. V lost 5 bases and J 1 base, leaving 17 bases between the germline ends. The V gene's germline CDR1 is PRHDT and CDR2 FYEKMQ (reference sequence). The CDR3 is 16 residues long. This clone occurred once. Other DNA sequences of this sample code for an identical CDR3. The sequenced sample consisted of peripheral blood. The chain uses TRBV13 and TRBJ1-1, with a possible D match to TRBD1 (6 bases). This TCR was sampled from a man aged 60 to 69 who had recovered from COVID-19. This CDR3 is CASSGRGARGNTEAFF. The CDR3 nucleotides read TGTGCCAGCAGCGGTCGGGGGGCGAGGGGGAACACTGAAGCTTTCTTT.